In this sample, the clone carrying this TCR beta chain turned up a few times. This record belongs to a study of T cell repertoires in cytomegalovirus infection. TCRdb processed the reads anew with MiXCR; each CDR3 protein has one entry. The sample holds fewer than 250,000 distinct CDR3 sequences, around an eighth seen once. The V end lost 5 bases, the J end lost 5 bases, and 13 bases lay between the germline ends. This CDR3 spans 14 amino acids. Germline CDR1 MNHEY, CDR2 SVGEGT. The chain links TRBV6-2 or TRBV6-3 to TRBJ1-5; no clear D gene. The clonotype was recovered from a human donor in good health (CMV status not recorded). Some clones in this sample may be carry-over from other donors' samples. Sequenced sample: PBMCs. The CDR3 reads CASSKTRLDQPQHF. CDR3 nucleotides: TGTGCCAGCAGTAAGACCCGCCTTGATCAGCCCCAGCATTTT.